This T cell receptor beta chain was sequenced during a study of shared clonotypes between healthy human individuals. This CDR3 region has 12 residues. Germline values: CDR1 SGHDT, CDR2 YYEEEE. Trimming took off 4 bases at V and 5 bases at J, with 9 bases between the two ends. Sequenced by immunoSEQ multiplex PCR; TCRdb stores in-frame clones only, minus some. Of some 1,100,000 clones listed, about 80% were seen once; the top ten hold 0.5% to 0.6%. The V and J genes are TRBV5-6 and TRBJ1-2, with D unresolved. Sample: memory CD4+ T cells from PBMCs. Subset in this sample: CD45RA-negative fraction. This sequence was found in a man between 18 and 35 years old in good health. Some clones in this sample may be carry-over from other donors' samples. This CDR3 reads CASSEDLYGYTF. For the CDR3, the DNA is TGTGCCAGCAGCGAGGACCTTTATGGCTACACCTTC.